This T cell receptor (beta chain) was documented in a study of T cells in Graves' hyperthyroidism and ophthalmopathy. It was RNA transcripts that yielded the amplified TCR beta CDR3 regions. First-round RT-PCR of the TCR CDR3 relied on the HTBI primer set. MiXCR was run by TCRdb on the multiplex PCR reads, yielding one entry per CDR3 protein. The sample lists fewer than 700,000 distinct CDR3 sequences, under 20% occurring once. V was cut by 2 bases and J by 5 bases, with 9 bases left in between. The length of the CDR3 is 13 residues. The germline CDR1 and CDR2 sequences are KGHSH and LQKENI. This clonotype appeared a few times. A much larger clone sits a single nucleotide away, making a read error possible. The conserved closing phenylalanine or tryptophan is absent in this CDR3, likely reflecting a read error.

The sequence derives from a woman aged 18-35 years with Graves' ophthalmopathy. The chain links TRBV18 to TRBJ1-1; weak D call: TRBD1 (6 bases). The specimen sequenced was blood. CDR3 in amino acids: CASSPIRGTEAFL. The DNA for the CDR3 is TGTGCCAGCTCACCAATCAGGGGTACTGAAGCTTTCCTT.